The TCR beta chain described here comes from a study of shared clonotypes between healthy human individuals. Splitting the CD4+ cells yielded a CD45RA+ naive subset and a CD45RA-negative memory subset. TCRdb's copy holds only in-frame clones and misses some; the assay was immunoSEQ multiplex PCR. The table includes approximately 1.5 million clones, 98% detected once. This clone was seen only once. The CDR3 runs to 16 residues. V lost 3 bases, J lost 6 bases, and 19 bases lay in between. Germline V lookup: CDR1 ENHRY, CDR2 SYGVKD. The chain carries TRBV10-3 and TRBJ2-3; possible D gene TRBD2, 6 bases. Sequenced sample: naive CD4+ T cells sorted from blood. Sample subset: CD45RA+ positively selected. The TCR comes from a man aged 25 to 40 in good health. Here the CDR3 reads CAISERPRDLGDTQYF. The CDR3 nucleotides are TGTGCCATCAGTGAAAGACCCCGGGACTTAGGGGATACGCAGTATTTT.